The 6 T cell receptor beta chains reported below all come from one sample, sequenced in a study of T cell changes during pregnancy in multiple sclerosis. The protocol was immunoSEQ multiplex PCR, while the TCRdb copy is restricted to in-frame clones and leaves out a portion. The sample includes around 49,000 clones, about 95% of them seen just once. The specimen comprised CD8+ T cells from peripheral blood mononuclear cells, sampled in the first trimester of pregnancy. The source is a female donor with multiple sclerosis, enrolled in a pregnancy study.

V usage is TRBV27 and J usage is TRBJ1-4, with D hard to call. Trimming cost V 4 bases and J 3 bases, with 9 bases left between them. The CDR3 covers 14 residues. Germline V gene data show CDR1 as MNHEY and CDR2 as SMNVEV (reference sequence). In DNA form, the CDR3 reads TGTGCCAGCAGTTACGGGGTTGCTAATGAAAAACTGTTTTTT. Protein sequence: CASSYGVANEKLFF.

This chain connects TRBV19 to TRBJ2-2, with D unclear. V was clipped by 3 bases and J by 4 bases, with 9 bases between them. The germline V gene encodes CDR1 LNHDA and CDR2 SQIVND (reference sequence). This CDR3 comprises 14 residues. The CDR3 sequence: CASSIYEATGELFF. The CDR3 bases are TGTGCCAGTAGTATTTATGAGGCCACCGGGGAGCTGTTTTTT.

This chain links TRBV19 with TRBJ2-7, with D possibly matching TRBD2 (5 bases). The length of the CDR3 is 13 residues. Per germline, CDR1 LNHDA and CDR2 SQIVND (reference sequence). Trimming took off 8 bases at V and 1 base at J, with 12 bases between the two ends. Here the CDR3 DNA reads TGTGCCAGTGGCGGACTGGGGTCCTACGAGCAGTACTTC. It yields the protein CASGGLGSYEQYF.

V usage is TRBV9 and J usage is TRBJ2-5, with TRBD1 matching over 7 bases. This CDR3 has 16 amino acids. The V segment lost 3 bases and the J segment 5 bases; nucleotides outside the gene matches: 13. Germline CDR1 reads SGDLS; CDR2 reads YYNGEE. This chain's CDR3 is CASSEATGTVDETQYF. DNA for the CDR3: TGTGCCAGCAGCGAGGCCACCGGGACAGTCGACGAGACCCAGTACTTC.

This sequence joins TRBV5-1 and TRBJ2-1, with D perhaps TRBD2 (6 bases). Germline CDR1 reads SGHRS; CDR2 reads YFSETQ. CDR3 length: 14 residues. Trimming removed 5 bases at V and 1 base at J, with 10 bases between. This chain's CDR3 is CASRGGRSYNEQFF. CDR3 sequence (DNA): TGCGCCAGCAGAGGAGGGAGATCCTACAATGAGCAGTTCTTC.

This chain joins TRBV2 and TRBJ2-1, with 10 nucleotides matching TRBD2. Germline CDR1 is SNHLY and CDR2 is FYNNEI. CDR3 length: 15 residues. The V and J ends lost 3 bases and 4 bases, in that order; junction bases with no gene match: 3. Written as DNA, the CDR3 is TGTGCCAGCAGTGAGGGGACTAGCGTGTACAATGAGCAGTTCTTC. Translation gives CASSEGTSVYNEQFF.